This T cell receptor beta chain was profiled in a study of shared clonotypes between healthy human individuals (dated by TCRdb to the early 2020s). With respect to the entire study: Two women and a few men aged 18 to 49 years were included in the cohort. For each donor, three plates each were used for CD4 naive and CD4 memory, two plates were used for CD8 naive, and one plate was used for CD8 memory. To estimate repertoire size and how much clonotype sharing occurs between individuals, the study deeply sequenced the blood TCR repertoires of a handful of healthy adults. Libraries were prepared and TCR repertoires were sequenced by different laboratories using diverse techniques, in order to increase sequencing depth and limit assay-specific biases. Between about 0.8 and 8.9 billion PBMCs per donor were obtained by leukapheresis.

In regard to this clone: It lacks a known antigen. The input lacks base qualities; no much larger clone sits a single base away. The sample has other DNA sequences that encode this CDR3 too.

The donors were healthy, HIV-negative adults with no recently reported acute infections or vaccinations. Only Caucasian adults living in Nashville, Tennessee, USA were represented among the donors. CD4+ T cells were enriched by magnetic negative selection; naive cells were then positively selected on CD45RA, and the negative fraction formed the memory subset. Blood was obtained by leukapheresis, after which PBMCs were separated by Ficoll-Histopaque density gradient centrifugation and cryopreserved in liquid nitrogen vapor phase. Analytical flow cytometry was used to check the purity and quantity of each magnetically sorted T cell population. Genomic DNA was isolated from every sorted fraction and measured by UV absorbance on a Nanodrop 2000c. Using the deep immunoSEQ assay, TCR CDR3 regions were amplified from genomic DNA by multiplex PCR. Extracted genomic DNA from each cell subset was spread evenly across all wells of several immunoSEQ 96-well plates, with each plate serving as a replicate. For sorted subsets, 150 to 250 ng of genomic DNA, equivalent to roughly 33,000 T cell genomes, went into each replicate PCR. The purified libraries were quantified using a Qubit 3.0 fluorometer, sized with a Bioanalyzer 2100, and then quantified again using the KAPA Library Quantification kit. A separate single-read 150-cycle Illumina NextSeq 550 flow cell was used to sequence each immunoSEQ 96-well plate. The paper's data handling went like this. Because the immunoSEQ output held only junctional sequences and lacked quality scores, the filtering could not match the filtering applied to full-length reads. Sequences were annotated with PyIR, a Python wrapper for IgBLAST v1.9, and V/J genes and CDR3 were assigned using IMGT germline references. Reads were removed for weak V/J assignments (E-value above 1e-6), missing CDR3, stop codons, out-of-frame junctions, or ambiguous translated residues. V3J clonotypes were defined by identical inferred V gene, J gene, and CDR3 amino acid sequence. Percentage overlap between repertoires was computed as shared unique clonotypes divided by the size of the smaller repertoire. Three approaches were used to assess repertoire richness: RTK rarefaction, the Chao1 estimator, and Recon v2.1 estimates of unobserved clonotypes. OLGA was used to compute generation probabilities for all TCRbeta clonotypes that the gDNA method yielded from a handful of donors. Entries here come from immuneACCESS through TCRdb and include only in-frame sequences with V and J called. Some clones fail to appear in such tables; in the studies checked, an unresolved V gene covers under half of the shortfall, and the cause of the remainder is unknown. That table is the source of V, J and clone size, and D and trimming were worked out from the DNA. Across this sample there are about 230,000 clones, with 65% seen only once. The ten largest make up around 10% of the sample.

The CDR3 runs 13 amino acids, cysteine and phenylalanine included. Only CDR3 DNA is held: 39 bases, read in frame from base 1. The germline V gene (reference sequence) gives CDR1 as LNHNV and CDR2 as YYDKDF. V is reduced by 6 bases and J by 1 base, leaving a spacing of 8 bases between them. The research as a whole found: Sampling was restricted to blood, and TCR repertoires in tissues likely differ from the TCR repertoires found in blood. Estimated clonotype richness was generally larger for naive than for memory subsets. The genetic and exposure-history diversity represented was limited by the small number of donors. Rarefaction of sorted-subset datasets indicated incomplete sequencing despite the large sequencing depth. Roughly 5.2% of naive CD4, 3% to 3.5% of naive CD8, roughly 2.4% of memory CD4, and 0.35% to 0.5% of memory CD8 clonotypes were shared across several donors. Clonotypes shared by all four sorted-subset donors showed higher generation probabilities than non-shared clonotypes. Pairwise subsampling indicated that sequencing depth was expected to affect the degree of clonotype sharing among donors.

The rearrangement combines TRBV15 with TRBJ2-3, with the D assignment possibly TRBD1 or TRBD2, given 5 matching bases for each. The sequenced material came from memory CD4+ T cells sorted from blood. The cell subset or site label for this specimen denotes: CD45RA-negative fraction. The receptor comes from a young man in good health. The DNA sequence follows: TGTGCCACCAGTGTGGGGGGCACAGATACGCAGTATTTT. Translated, this is CATSVGGTDTQYF.